This TCR beta chain was sequenced during a study of shared clonotypes between healthy human individuals. Study details: Each donor had three CD4 naive, three CD4 memory, two CD8 naive and one CD8 memory plate. Findings and limits, study-wide: Naive CD4 clonotype sharing across a few donors was 4.5% to 6%. A reduction in generation probabilities was seen for non-shared clonotypes relative to those shared by all four donors.

In the case of this clone: Its antigen is not known.

Selected positively for CCR7 and CD45RO-negative, naive CD8 cells excluded terminally differentiated effector memory CD45RA+ cells. Unmatched junction bases numbered 8, after V lost 10 bases and J lost 0 bases. This CDR3 is built from 15 residues. The germline V gene has CDR1 LNHDA and CDR2 SQIVND (reference sequence). The data were produced by immunoSEQ multiplex PCR, yet TCRdb's version contains in-frame clones alone and is incomplete. The table shows some 2.1 million clones, with roughly 95% occurring only once. This clonotype was sampled from a man aged 18 to 29 in good health. The sequenced material came from naive CD8+ T cells sorted from blood. V is TRBV19 and J is TRBJ2-2, with TRBD1 matching over 7 bases. The CDR3 sequence: CATDLGTANTGELFF. The CDR3 DNA reads TGTGCCACAGACCTCGGGACAGCGAACACCGGGGAGCTGTTTTTT.